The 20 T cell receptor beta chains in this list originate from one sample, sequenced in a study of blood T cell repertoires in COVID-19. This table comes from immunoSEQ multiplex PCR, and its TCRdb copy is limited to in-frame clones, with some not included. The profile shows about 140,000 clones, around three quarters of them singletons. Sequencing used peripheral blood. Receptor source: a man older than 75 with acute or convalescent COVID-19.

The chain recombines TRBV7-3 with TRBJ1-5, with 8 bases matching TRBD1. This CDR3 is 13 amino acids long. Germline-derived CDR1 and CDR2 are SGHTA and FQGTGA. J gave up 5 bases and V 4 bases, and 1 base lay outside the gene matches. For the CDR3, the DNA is TGTGCCAGCAGCTCACAGGGGGATCAGCCCCAGCATTTT. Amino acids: CASSSQGDQPQHF.

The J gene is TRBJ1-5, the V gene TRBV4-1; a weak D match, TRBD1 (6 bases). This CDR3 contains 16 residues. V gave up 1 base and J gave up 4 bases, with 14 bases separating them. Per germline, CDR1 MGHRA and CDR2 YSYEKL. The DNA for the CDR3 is TGCGCCAGCAGCCAAGGGTCAGGACAGCTAAATCAGCCCCAGCATTTT. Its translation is CASSQGSGQLNQPQHF.

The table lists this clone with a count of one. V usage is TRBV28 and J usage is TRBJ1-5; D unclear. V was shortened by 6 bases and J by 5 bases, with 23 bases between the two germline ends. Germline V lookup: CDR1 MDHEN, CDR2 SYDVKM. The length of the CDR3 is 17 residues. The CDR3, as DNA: TGTGCCAGCAGCGCCGCGCTTGGAGGGCCGCTCTATCAGCCCCAGCATTTT. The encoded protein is CASSAALGGPLYQPQHF. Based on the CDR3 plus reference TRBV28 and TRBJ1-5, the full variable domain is DVKVTQSSRYLVKRTGEKVFLECVQDMDHENMFWYRQDPGLGLRLIYFSYDVKMKEKGDIPEGYSVSREKKERFSLILESASTNQTSMYLCASSAALGGPLYQPQHFGDGTRLSIL.

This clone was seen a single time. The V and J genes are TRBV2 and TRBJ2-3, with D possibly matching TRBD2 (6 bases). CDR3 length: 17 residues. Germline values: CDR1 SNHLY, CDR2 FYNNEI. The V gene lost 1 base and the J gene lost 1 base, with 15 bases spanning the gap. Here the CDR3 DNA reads TGTGCCAGCAGTGAAGGTACCCCGGGACTCCGCACAGATACGCAGTATTTT. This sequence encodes CASSEGTPGLRTDTQYF.

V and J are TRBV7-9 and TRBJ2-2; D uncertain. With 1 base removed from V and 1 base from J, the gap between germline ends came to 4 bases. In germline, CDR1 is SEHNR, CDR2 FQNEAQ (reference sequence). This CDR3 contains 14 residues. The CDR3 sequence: CASSLGQNTGELFF. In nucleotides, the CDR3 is TGTGCCAGCAGCTTAGGACAGAACACCGGGGAGCTGTTTTTT.

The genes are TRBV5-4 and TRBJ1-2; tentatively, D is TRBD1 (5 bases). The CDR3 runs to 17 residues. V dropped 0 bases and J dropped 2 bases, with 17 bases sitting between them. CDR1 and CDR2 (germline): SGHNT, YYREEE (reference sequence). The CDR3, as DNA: TGTGCCAGCAGCTTGGTTCCTCCGACAGCCAACAACTATGGCTACACCTTC. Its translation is CASSLVPPTANNYGYTF.

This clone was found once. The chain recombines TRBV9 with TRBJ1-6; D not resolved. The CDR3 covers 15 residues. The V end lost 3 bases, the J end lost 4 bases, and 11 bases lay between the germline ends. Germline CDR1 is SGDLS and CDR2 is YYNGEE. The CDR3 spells CASSATPDYNSPLHF. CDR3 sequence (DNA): TGTGCCAGCAGCGCGACTCCTGATTATAATTCACCCCTCCACTTT. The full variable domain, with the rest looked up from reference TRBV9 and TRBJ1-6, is DSGVTQTPKHLITATGQRVTLRCSPRSGDLSVYWYQQSLDQGLQFLIQYYNGEERAKGNILERFSAQQFPDLHSELNLSSLELGDSALYFCASSATPDYNSPLHFGNGTRLTVT.

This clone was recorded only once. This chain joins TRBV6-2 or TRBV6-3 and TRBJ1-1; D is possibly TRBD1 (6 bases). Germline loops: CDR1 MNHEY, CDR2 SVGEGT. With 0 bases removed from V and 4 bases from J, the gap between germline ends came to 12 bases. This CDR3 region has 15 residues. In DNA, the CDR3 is TGTGCCAGCAGTTACTCGTCAGGGGTGGCCACTGAAGCTTTCTTT. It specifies CASSYSSGVATEAFF.

The CDR3 region is CAINDRDRGSLNTGELFF. CDR3 in DNA: TGTGCCATCAACGACCGGGACAGGGGATCGCTGAACACCGGGGAGCTGTTTTTT. The rearrangement joins TRBV10-3 to TRBJ2-2, with 10 bases lining up with TRBD1. Germline CDR1 is ENHRY and CDR2 is SYGVKD. CDR3 size: 18 residues. The junction had 12 bases not matched to a gene; V was cut back by 7 bases and J by 1 base.

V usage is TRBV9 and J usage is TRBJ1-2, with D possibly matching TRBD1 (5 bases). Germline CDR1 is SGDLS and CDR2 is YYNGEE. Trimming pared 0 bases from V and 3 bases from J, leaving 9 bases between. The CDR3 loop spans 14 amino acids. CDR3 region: CASSVAWGHYGYTF. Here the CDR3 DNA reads TGTGCCAGCAGCGTAGCATGGGGCCACTATGGCTACACCTTC. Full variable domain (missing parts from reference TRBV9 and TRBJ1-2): DSGVTQTPKHLITATGQRVTLRCSPRSGDLSVYWYQQSLDQGLQFLIQYYNGEERAKGNILERFSAQQFPDLHSELNLSSLELGDSALYFCASSVAWGHYGYTFGSGTRLTVV.

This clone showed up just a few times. The CDR3 region has the DNA TGTGCCAGCAGCCCCGACCCGGCTGCGGACGAGCAGTACTTC. This gives the protein CASSPDPAADEQYF. This chain uses TRBV7-8 with TRBJ2-7; D is ambiguous. The CDR3 consists of 14 residues. CDR1 and CDR2 (germline): SGHVS, FQNEAQ. V was trimmed by 5 bases and J by 5 bases, leaving 16 bases between them.

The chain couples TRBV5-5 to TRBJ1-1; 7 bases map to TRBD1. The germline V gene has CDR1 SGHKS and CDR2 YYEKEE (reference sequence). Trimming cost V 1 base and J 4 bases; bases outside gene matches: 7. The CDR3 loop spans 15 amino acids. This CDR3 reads CASSLFEGAITEAFF. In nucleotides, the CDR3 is TGTGCCAGCAGCTTGTTTGAGGGGGCAATCACTGAAGCTTTCTTT. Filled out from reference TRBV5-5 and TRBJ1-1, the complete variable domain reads DAGVTQSPTHLIKTRGQQVTLRCSPISGHKSVSWYQQVLGQGPQFIFQYYEKEERGRGNFPDRFSARQFPNYSSELNVNALLLGDSALYLCASSLFEGAITEAFFGQGTRLTVV.

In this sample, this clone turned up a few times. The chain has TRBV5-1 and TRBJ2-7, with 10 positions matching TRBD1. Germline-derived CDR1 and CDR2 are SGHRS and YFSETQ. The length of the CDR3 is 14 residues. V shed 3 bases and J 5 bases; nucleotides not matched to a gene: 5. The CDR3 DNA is TGCGCCAGCAGCTCGGGACAGGGGATCCACGAGCAGTACTTC. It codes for CASSSGQGIHEQYF.

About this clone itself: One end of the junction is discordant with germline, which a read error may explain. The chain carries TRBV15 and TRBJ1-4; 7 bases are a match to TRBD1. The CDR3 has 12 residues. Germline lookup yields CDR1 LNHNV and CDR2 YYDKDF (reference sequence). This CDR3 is CATSRVGGSELF. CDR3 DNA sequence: TGTGCCACCAGCAGAGTAGGGGGCAGCGAACTTTTT.

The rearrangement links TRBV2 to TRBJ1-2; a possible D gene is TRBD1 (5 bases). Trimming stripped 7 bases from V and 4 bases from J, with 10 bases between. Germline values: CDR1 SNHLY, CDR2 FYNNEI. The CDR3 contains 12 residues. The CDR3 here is CASKQGGYGYTF. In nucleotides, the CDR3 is TGTGCCAGCAAGCAGGGCGGCTATGGCTACACCTTC.

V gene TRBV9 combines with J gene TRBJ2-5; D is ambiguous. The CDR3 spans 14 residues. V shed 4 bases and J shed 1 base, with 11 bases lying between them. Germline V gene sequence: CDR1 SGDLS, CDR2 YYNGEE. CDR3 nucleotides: TGTGCCAGCAGCTTAGCAAGCATCCAAGAGACCCAGTACTTC. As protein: CASSLASIQETQYF.

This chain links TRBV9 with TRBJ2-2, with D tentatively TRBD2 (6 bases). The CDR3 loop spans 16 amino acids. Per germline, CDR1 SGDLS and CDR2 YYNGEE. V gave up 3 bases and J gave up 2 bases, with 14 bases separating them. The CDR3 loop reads CASSADYIANTGELFF. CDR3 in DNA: TGTGCCAGCAGCGCGGACTATATCGCTAACACCGGGGAGCTGTTTTTT.

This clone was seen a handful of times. The CDR3 DNA reads as TGCGCCAGCAGCTTCGGGGCGGGGACTACCGGGGAGCTGTTTTTT. It yields the protein CASSFGAGTTGELFF. V usage is TRBV5-1 and J usage is TRBJ2-2; weak D call: TRBD2 (6 bases). Germline V gene lookup returns CDR1 SGHRS and CDR2 YFSETQ. This CDR3 has 15 residues. V was shortened by 2 bases and J by 5 bases, with 13 bases between the two germline ends.

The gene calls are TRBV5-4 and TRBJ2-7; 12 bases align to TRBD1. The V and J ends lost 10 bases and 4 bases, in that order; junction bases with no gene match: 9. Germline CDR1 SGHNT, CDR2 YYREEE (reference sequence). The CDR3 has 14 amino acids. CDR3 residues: CAYQRGQGAYEQYF. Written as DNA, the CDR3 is TGTGCCTACCAGCGGGGACAGGGGGCTTACGAGCAGTACTTC.

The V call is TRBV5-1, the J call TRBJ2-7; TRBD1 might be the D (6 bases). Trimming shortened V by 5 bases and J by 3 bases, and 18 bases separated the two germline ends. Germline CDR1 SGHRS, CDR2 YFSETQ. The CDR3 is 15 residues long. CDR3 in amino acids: CASSQQPGVVYEQYF. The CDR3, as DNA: TGCGCCAGCAGTCAACAACCAGGGGTGGTCTACGAGCAGTACTTC.